These T cell receptor beta chains were read from a single sample in a study of blood T cell repertoires in COVID-19. Repertoires were generated with immunoSEQ multiplex PCR, while TCRdb's copy carries only in-frame clones and drops some. The table shows 150,000 to 200,000 clones, with 86% occurring only once. Material for sequencing was peripheral blood. The receptors shown here come from a man between 65 and 85 years old with acute or convalescent COVID-19. Each CDR3 is given with its conserved first and last residue. Fields, in order: clone size, J gene, D gene, V gene, CDR3 protein, CDR3 DNA. The D gene is left open where the match is weak. Clone size appears in some rows only: once, few, many, or a class for an expanded clone.

- | TRBJ2-5 | - | TRBV6-5 | CASARDFRETQYF | TGTGCCAGCGCCCGGGACTTCCGTGAGACCCAGTACTTC
- | TRBJ1-1 | TRBD1 | TRBV5-1 | CASSRTGRANTEAFF | TGCGCCAGCAGTCGGACAGGTAGGGCGAACACTGAAGCTTTCTTT
- | TRBJ1-4 | - | TRBV12-3/TRBV12-4 | CASSFLNEKLFF | TGTGCCAGCAGTTTCCTTAATGAAAAACTGTTTTTT
- | TRBJ1-6 | - | TRBV28 | CASSSPGGGNNSPLHF | TGTGCCAGCAGTTCCCCGGGCGGGGGTAATAATTCACCCCTCCACTTT
few | TRBJ1-3 | - | TRBV27 | CASSWPGGNTIYF | TGTGCCAGCAGTTGGCCGGGGGGAAACACCATATATTTT
few | TRBJ2-7 | TRBD1 | TRBV10-3 | CAISELDRDNYEQYF | TGTGCCATCAGTGAGCTTGACAGGGATAACTACGAGCAGTACTTC
- | TRBJ2-1 | TRBD2 | TRBV5-1 | CASSLAASGYNEQFF | TGCGCCAGCAGCTTGGCGGCTAGCGGCTACAATGAGCAGTTCTTC
- | TRBJ2-7 | TRBD1 | TRBV25-1 | CASSGQGSGEQYF | TGTGCCAGCAGTGGACAGGGGTCCGGCGAGCAGTACTTC
- | TRBJ1-2 | - | TRBV5-8 | CASSFGSGGSGYTF | TGTGCCAGCAGCTTCGGGAGTGGGGGGTCTGGCTACACCTTC
- | TRBJ1-3 | TRBD1 | TRBV5-4 | CASSLGQGTGNTIYF | TGTGCCAGCAGCTTGGGACAGGGGACTGGAAACACCATATATTTT
once | TRBJ1-5 | - | TRBV15 | CATSRDRGGDNNQPQHF | TGTGCCACCAGCAGAGATCGCGGGGGGGACAACAATCAGCCCCAGCATTTT
- | TRBJ2-5 | TRBD1 | TRBV3-1/TRBV3-2 | CASSRGQGVKTQYF | TGTGCCAGCAGCAGGGGACAGGGGGTTAAGACCCAGTACTTC
- | TRBJ1-2 | - | TRBV6-4 | CASIQTGRASGYTF | TGTGCCAGCATTCAGACAGGACGAGCCTCCGGCTACACCTTC
- | TRBJ1-1 | TRBD1 | TRBV28 | CASSPYRGQTEAFF | TGTGCCAGCAGTCCCTACAGGGGGCAAACTGAAGCTTTCTTT
once | TRBJ2-7 | - | TRBV2 | CASTREQTYEQYF | TGTGCCAGCACGAGGGAACAAACCTACGAGCAGTACTTC
- | TRBJ1-1 | - | TRBV6-1 | CASSEYRELNTEAFF | TGTGCCAGCAGTGAATACAGGGAGTTGAACACTGAAGCTTTCTTT
- | TRBJ2-5 | - | TRBV5-4 | CASSLESVQETQYF | TGTGCCAGCAGCTTGGAAAGCGTGCAAGAGACCCAGTACTTC
- | TRBJ2-7 | - | TRBV9 | CASSPPPYEQYF | TGTGCCAGCAGCCCCCCTCCCTACGAGCAGTACTTC
- | TRBJ1-2 | - | TRBV19 | CASTFRGAGYTF | TGTGCCAGTACGTTTCGGGGGGCTGGCTACACCTTC
- | TRBJ2-4 | - | TRBV5-1 | CASSLDSPSKNIQYF | TGCGCCAGCAGCTTGGACAGCCCCTCCAAAAACATTCAGTACTTC
- | TRBJ1-1 | - | TRBV11-2 | CASSWGRDTLGTEAFF | TGTGCCAGCAGCTGGGGAAGGGACACCCTGGGGACTGAAGCTTTCTTT
- | TRBJ1-2 | - | TRBV7-3 | CASSPRGGSPGRGGYTF | TGTGCCAGCAGCCCCCGTGGAGGGAGCCCGGGGAGGGGTGGCTACACCTTC
- | TRBJ2-3 | - | TRBV7-3 | CASSSGVMNTQYF | TGTGCCAGCAGCTCCGGGGTTATGAATACGCAGTATTTT
once | TRBJ2-7 | TRBD1 | TRBV4-1 | CASSQRDRGYEQYF | TGCGCCAGCAGCCAGCGGGACAGGGGATACGAGCAGTACTTC
- | TRBJ1-2 | - | TRBV7-2 | CASSLDRSNYGYTF | TGTGCCAGCAGCTTAGATCGGTCTAACTATGGCTACACCTTC
- | TRBJ1-2 | - | TRBV6-5 | CASSMTGWRGYTF | TGTGCCAGCAGCATGACAGGTTGGCGGGGCTACACCTTC
- | TRBJ2-3 | TRBD2 | TRBV5-1 | CASSLGGSGTDTQYF | TGCGCCAGCAGCTTGGGCGGGAGCGGCACAGATACGCAGTATTTT
- | TRBJ2-3 | - | TRBV5-1 | CASSLTGTDTQYF | TGCGCCAGCAGCTTGACTGGTACAGATACGCAGTATTTT
- | TRBJ1-1 | - | TRBV12-3/TRBV12-4 | CASSLSRAEAFF | TGTGCCAGCAGTTTATCCCGGGCTGAAGCTTTCTTT
- | TRBJ2-3 | - | TRBV28 | CASSKSGGRAGLRTDTQYF | TGTGCCAGCAGCAAATCAGGGGGCAGAGCGGGATTACGCACAGATACGCAGTATTTT
- | TRBJ2-1 | TRBD2 | TRBV7-6 | CASSSSGGAREQFF | TGTGCCAGCAGCTCTAGCGGGGGGGCCCGTGAGCAGTTCTTC
- | TRBJ1-5 | - | TRBV7-8 | CASSEAAYSNQPQHF | TGTGCCAGCAGCGAAGCGGCTTATAGCAATCAGCCCCAGCATTTT
- | TRBJ2-1 | - | TRBV28 | CASSLEGLDEQFF | TGTGCCAGCAGTTTGGAGGGTCTCGATGAGCAGTTCTTC
- | TRBJ2-6 | TRBD1 | TRBV7-9 | CASRTPGQGNSGANVLTF | TGTGCCAGCAGAACTCCGGGACAGGGAAACTCTGGGGCCAACGTCCTGACTTTC
few | TRBJ2-1 | TRBD1 | TRBV29-1 | CSVEEPTGFADEQFF | TGCAGCGTTGAAGAGCCGACAGGGTTTGCAGATGAGCAGTTCTTC
- | TRBJ2-2 | TRBD1 | TRBV10-3 | CAISVQGADGELFF | TGTGCCATCAGTGTCCAGGGGGCGGACGGGGAGCTGTTTTTT
- | TRBJ2-1 | - | TRBV9 | CASSVVSVYNEQFF | TGTGCCAGCAGCGTAGTCTCGGTCTACAATGAGCAGTTCTTC
few | TRBJ2-1 | TRBD1 | TRBV7-9 | CASSRGTANNEQFF | TGTGCCAGCAGCCGTGGGACAGCCAACAATGAGCAGTTCTTC
once | TRBJ1-1 | - | TRBV11-3 | CASSHESRSVSTEAFF | TGTGCCAGCAGCCACGAGAGCAGGTCGGTTTCCACTGAAGCTTTCTTT
- | TRBJ1-5 | - | TRBV3-1/TRBV3-2 | CASSQVDRQPQHF | TGTGCCAGCAGCCAAGTAGATCGGCAGCCCCAGCATTTT
- | TRBJ2-7 | - | TRBV7-2 | CASSLVAGDYEQYF | TGTGCCAGCAGCTTAGTGGCAGGGGACTACGAGCAGTACTTC
- | TRBJ1-1 | - | TRBV24-1 | CATRADRNTEAFF | TGTGCCACCAGAGCAGACAGGAACACTGAAGCTTTCTTT
- | TRBJ1-2 | - | TRBV18 | CASSPGLSYGYTF | TGTGCCAGCTCACCGGGACTATCCTATGGCTACACCTTC
- | TRBJ2-3 | - | TRBV7-9 | CASSLITPGRDTQYF | TGTGCCAGCAGCTTAATAACCCCAGGAAGGGATACGCAGTATTTT
- | TRBJ2-1 | - | TRBV10-2 | CASSESWRHNEQFF | TGCGCCAGCAGTGAGTCTTGGAGGCACAATGAGCAGTTCTTC
- | TRBJ2-2 | - | TRBV4-1 | CASSHRGEGVGGELFF | TGCGCCAGCAGCCATCGGGGAGAAGGAGTGGGCGGGGAGCTGTTTTTT
few | TRBJ1-1 | - | TRBV30 | CAWKRGNTEAFF | TGTGCCTGGAAACGGGGAAACACTGAAGCTTTCTTT